The source of this T cell receptor (beta chain) is a study of cytomegalovirus exposure and HLA in healthy donors. Points from the study as a whole: Specific recognition of CMV antigens was confirmed in vitro for a few chains (all CMV-associated). Previously analyzed data showed that most TCR beta V segments were productive at a frequency of about 90% or about 30%. Researchers reported in a later analysis that a missense DCLRE1C variant was tied to TCR beta V- and J-gene trimming. Later findings reportedly placed an Asian-associated ancestry cluster below the approximately 630-donor mean for N-insertions.

Researchers ran the PCR with 60 Vbeta and 13 Jbeta primers. TCRdb keeps only in-frame clones here, not all; method: immunoSEQ multiplex PCR. The sample consists of 50,000 to 60,000 clones, around 78% of them appearing once. CDR3 length: 14 amino acids. V gave up 4 bases and J gave up 5 bases; unmatched junction bases: 5. Germline-derived CDR1 and CDR2 are MNHNS and SASEGT. Only a few counts were recorded for this clone. Its antigen is as yet unknown. Source material: PBMCs. The chain employs TRBV6-1 and TRBJ1-2; 9 positions agree with TRBD1. This TCR derives from a female donor in good health and CMV-seronegative. The chain's CDR3 is CASSGRDRDYGYTF. The CDR3 bases are TGTGCCAGCAGTGGCCGGGACAGGGATTATGGCTACACCTTC.